These T cell receptor beta chains were read from a single sample in a study of blood T cell repertoires in COVID-19. TCRdb's copy holds only in-frame clones and misses some; the assay was immunoSEQ multiplex PCR. The sample consists of 350,000 to 400,000 clones, roughly 86% of them appearing once. The sequenced sample was PBMCs or T cells enriched from blood (not recorded which). The receptors shown here come from a man aged 40-55 years in a cohort exposed to, infected with or recovered from COVID-19 (not recorded which). CDR3s include the opening cysteine and the closing phenylalanine or tryptophan. The D gene is left open where the match is weak. Expanded clones get a size class; other rows say once, few or many, or leave the size out.

v_call	d_call	j_call	clone_size	cdr3_aa	cdr3_nt
TRBV27	TRBD2	TRBJ2-3	NA	CASSPLAGGRGQYF	TGTGCCAGCAGTCCACTAGCGGGAGGGCGTGGGCAGTATTTT
TRBV6-5	TRBD1	TRBJ2-1	NA	CASSGTGPGNEQFF	TGTGCCAGCAGCGGGACAGGGCCGGGGAATGAGCAGTTCTTC
TRBV6-5	NA	TRBJ1-2	NA	CASSYREPNYGYTF	TGTGCCAGCAGTTACAGGGAGCCTAACTATGGCTACACCTTC
TRBV2	NA	TRBJ2-1	NA	CASSEASAYNEQFF	TGTGCCAGCAGTGAGGCTAGCGCCTACAATGAGCAGTTCTTC
TRBV5-1	NA	TRBJ1-6	NA	CASSLAGNSPLHF	TGCGCCAGCAGCTTGGCAGGGAATTCACCCCTCCACTTT
TRBV27	NA	TRBJ1-6	NA	CASRSSNSPLHF	TGTGCCAGCAGATCCAGTAATTCACCCCTCCACTTT
TRBV7-9	NA	TRBJ1-2	NA	CASSLGDSNYGYTF	TGTGCCAGCAGCTTAGGAGACAGTAACTATGGCTACACCTTC
TRBV5-4	NA	TRBJ2-3	NA	CASSSGSLARRGGDTQYF	TGTGCCAGCAGCTCGGGGTCACTAGCCCGTAGGGGGGGAGATACGCAGTATTTT
TRBV5-6	NA	TRBJ2-7	NA	CASSLVEGRKDEQYF	TGTGCCAGCAGCTTGGTAGAGGGCCGAAAGGACGAGCAGTACTTC
TRBV28	TRBD1	TRBJ1-2	once	CASSKGQGLGYGYTF	TGTGCCAGCAGCAAGGGACAGGGCCTGGGATATGGCTACACCTTC
TRBV5-1	NA	TRBJ1-1	NA	CASSLEGFSTEAFF	TGCGCCAGCAGCTTGGAGGGGTTTTCCACTGAAGCTTTCTTT
TRBV19	NA	TRBJ1-5	NA	CASSTSRGGNQPQHF	TGTGCCAGTAGTACATCCAGGGGAGGGAATCAGCCCCAGCATTTT
TRBV27	TRBD2	TRBJ2-5	NA	CASSSGTSLQETQYF	TGTGCCAGCAGTTCTGGGACTAGCCTACAAGAGACCCAGTACTTC
TRBV25-1	NA	TRBJ2-7	once	CASSVPGAGQAYEQYF	TGTGCCAGCAGTGTGCCAGGCGCGGGCCAAGCCTACGAGCAGTACTTC
TRBV7-3	NA	TRBJ2-6	NA	CASSLSGAPSGANVLTF	TGTGCCAGCAGCTTATCAGGGGCTCCCTCTGGGGCCAACGTCCTGACTTTC
TRBV6-5	NA	TRBJ1-4	NA	CASSQLGKLFF	TGTGCCAGCAGCCAGCTAGGAAAACTGTTTTTT
TRBV25-1	TRBD1	TRBJ1-1	NA	CASGRGTGLNTEAFF	TGTGCCAGCGGGAGGGGGACAGGGTTGAACACTGAAGCTTTCTTT
TRBV6-5	TRBD1	TRBJ1-2	NA	CASSLGTVYGYTF	TGTGCCAGCAGCCTAGGGACAGTATACGGCTACACCTTC
TRBV5-6	NA	TRBJ2-2	NA	CASSFTGLVTGELFF	TGTGCCAGCAGCTTTACAGGGTTGGTCACCGGGGAGCTGTTTTTT
TRBV14	TRBD2	TRBJ2-6	NA	CASSQGKVTSGTQTGANVLTF	TGTGCCAGCAGCCAAGGGAAGGTGACTAGCGGGACCCAAACTGGGGCCAACGTCCTGACTTTC
TRBV27	TRBD1	TRBJ1-2	NA	CASRGGDRVGYYGYTF	TGTGCCAGCAGGGGGGGGGACAGGGTCGGGTACTATGGCTACACCTTC
TRBV7-6	NA	TRBJ1-5	NA	CASSPDGSSNQPQHF	TGTGCCAGCAGCCCGGACGGGAGCAGCAATCAGCCCCAGCATTTT
TRBV5-1	NA	TRBJ2-7	NA	CASRLSTGENPEQYF	TGCGCCAGCAGACTTTCGACAGGAGAGAACCCCGAGCAGTACTTC
TRBV11-2	NA	TRBJ2-1	NA	CASTGSYNEQFF	TGTGCCAGCACCGGGTCTTACAATGAGCAGTTCTTC
TRBV30	TRBD1	TRBJ1-3	NA	CAWSTGQRSSGNTIYF	TGTGCCTGGAGTACGGGACAGAGGAGCTCTGGAAACACCATATATTTT
TRBV7-8	NA	TRBJ2-7	NA	CASSLALRGIYEQYF	TGTGCCAGCAGCTTAGCGCTTCGCGGGATCTACGAGCAGTACTTC
TRBV6-5	NA	TRBJ1-5	NA	CASSQGYNQPQHF	TGTGCCAGCAGTCAGGGATACAATCAGCCCCAGCATTTT
TRBV7-9	TRBD2	TRBJ2-3	NA	CASNAPAGRIVDTQYF	TGTGCCAGCAACGCCCCAGCGGGGCGTATTGTGGATACGCAGTATTTT
TRBV9	NA	TRBJ2-3	NA	CASSPREGFTDTQYF	TGTGCCAGCAGCCCAAGAGAGGGTTTCACAGATACGCAGTATTTT
TRBV28	NA	TRBJ1-5	NA	CASSPLAGGGQPQHF	TGTGCCAGCAGTCCCCTCGCGGGGGGCGGTCAGCCCCAGCATTTT
TRBV27	NA	TRBJ1-4	NA	CASSPRAAGRWEKLFF	TGTGCCAGCAGCCCCCGAGCCGCGGGGAGATGGGAAAAACTGTTTTTT
TRBV19	NA	TRBJ2-7	NA	CASSTGLLDPYEQYF	TGTGCCAGTAGTACAGGACTGCTAGACCCCTACGAGCAGTACTTC